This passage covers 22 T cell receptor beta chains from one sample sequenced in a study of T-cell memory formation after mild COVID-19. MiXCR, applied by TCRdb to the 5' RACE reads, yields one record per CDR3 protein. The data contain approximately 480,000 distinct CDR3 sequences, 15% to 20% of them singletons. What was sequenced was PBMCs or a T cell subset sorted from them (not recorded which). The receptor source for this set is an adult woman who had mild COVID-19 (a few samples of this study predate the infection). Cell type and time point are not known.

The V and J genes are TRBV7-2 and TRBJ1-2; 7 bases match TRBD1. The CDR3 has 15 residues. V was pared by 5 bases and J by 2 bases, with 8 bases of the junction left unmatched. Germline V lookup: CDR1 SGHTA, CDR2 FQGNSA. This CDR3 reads CASSLRPGQNYGYTF. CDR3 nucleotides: TGTGCCAGCAGCCTCCGACCGGGACAGAACTATGGCTACACCTTC.

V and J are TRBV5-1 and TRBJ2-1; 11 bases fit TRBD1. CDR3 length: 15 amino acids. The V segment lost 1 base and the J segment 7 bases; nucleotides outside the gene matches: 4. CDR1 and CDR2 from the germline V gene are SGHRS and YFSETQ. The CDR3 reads CASSLPGTGGNEQFF. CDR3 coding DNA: TGCGCCAGCAGCTTGCCCGGGACAGGGGGAAATGAGCAGTTCTTC.

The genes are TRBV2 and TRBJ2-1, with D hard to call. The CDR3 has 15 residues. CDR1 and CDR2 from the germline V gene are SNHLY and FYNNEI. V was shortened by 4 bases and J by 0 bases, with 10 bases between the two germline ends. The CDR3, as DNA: TGTGCCAGCAGTGCTCGAGCGAGCTCCTACAATGAGCAGTTCTTC. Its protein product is CASSARASSYNEQFF.

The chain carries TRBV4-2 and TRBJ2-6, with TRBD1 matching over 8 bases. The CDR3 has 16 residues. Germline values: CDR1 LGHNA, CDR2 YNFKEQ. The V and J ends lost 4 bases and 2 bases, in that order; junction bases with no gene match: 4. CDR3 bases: TGTGCCAGCAGCCTCCGACAGGGGACTGGGGCCAACGTCCTGACTTTC. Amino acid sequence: CASSLRQGTGANVLTF.

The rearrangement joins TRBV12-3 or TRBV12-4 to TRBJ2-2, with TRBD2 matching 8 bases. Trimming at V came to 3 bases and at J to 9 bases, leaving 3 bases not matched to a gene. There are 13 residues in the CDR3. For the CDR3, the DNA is TGTGCCAGCAGTTTTTCGGGGGGGCGGGAGCTGTTTTTT. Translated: CASSFSGGRELFF.

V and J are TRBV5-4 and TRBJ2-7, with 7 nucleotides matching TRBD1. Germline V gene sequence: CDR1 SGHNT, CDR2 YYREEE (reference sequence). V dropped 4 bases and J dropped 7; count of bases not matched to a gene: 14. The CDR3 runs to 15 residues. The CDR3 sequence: CASSTGSAEQGEQYF. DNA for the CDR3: TGTGCCAGCAGCACGGGGAGCGCGGAACAGGGGGAGCAGTACTTC.

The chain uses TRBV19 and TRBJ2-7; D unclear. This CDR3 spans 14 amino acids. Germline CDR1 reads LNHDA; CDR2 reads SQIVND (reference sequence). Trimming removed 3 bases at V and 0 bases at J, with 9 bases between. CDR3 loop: CASSMSGSSYEQYF. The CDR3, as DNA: TGTGCCAGTAGTATGAGTGGCAGCTCCTACGAGCAGTACTTC.

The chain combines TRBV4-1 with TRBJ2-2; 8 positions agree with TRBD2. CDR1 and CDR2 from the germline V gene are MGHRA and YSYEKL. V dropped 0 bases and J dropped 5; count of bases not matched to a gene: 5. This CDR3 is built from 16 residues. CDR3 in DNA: TGCGCCAGCAGCCAAGATAGGACTAGCTTGACCGGGGAGCTGTTTTTT. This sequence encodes CASSQDRTSLTGELFF.

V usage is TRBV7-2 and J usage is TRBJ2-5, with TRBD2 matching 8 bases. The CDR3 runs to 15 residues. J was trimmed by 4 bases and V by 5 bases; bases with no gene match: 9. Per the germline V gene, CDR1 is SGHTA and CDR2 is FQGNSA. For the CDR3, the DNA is TGTGCCAGCAGCCGAGTAGCGGGACCCAGAGAGACCCAGTACTTC. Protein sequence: CASSRVAGPRETQYF.

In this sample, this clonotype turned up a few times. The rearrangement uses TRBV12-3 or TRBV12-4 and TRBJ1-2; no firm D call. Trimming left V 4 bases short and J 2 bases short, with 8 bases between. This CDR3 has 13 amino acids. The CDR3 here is CASSSGVNYGYTF. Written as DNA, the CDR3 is TGTGCCAGCAGTTCCGGGGTGAACTATGGCTACACCTTC.

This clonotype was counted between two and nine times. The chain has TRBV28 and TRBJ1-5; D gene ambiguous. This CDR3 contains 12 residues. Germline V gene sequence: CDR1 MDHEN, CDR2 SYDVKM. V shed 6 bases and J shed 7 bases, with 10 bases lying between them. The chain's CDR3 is CASRSVKQPQHF. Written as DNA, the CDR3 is TGTGCCAGCAGGTCCGTTAAACAGCCCCAGCATTTT.

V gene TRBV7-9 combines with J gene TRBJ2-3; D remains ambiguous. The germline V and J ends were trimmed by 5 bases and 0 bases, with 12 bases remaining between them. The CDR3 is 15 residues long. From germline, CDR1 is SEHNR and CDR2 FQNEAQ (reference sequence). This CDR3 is CASSISWYSTDTQYF. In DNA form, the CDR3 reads TGTGCCAGCAGCATTTCATGGTACAGCACAGATACGCAGTATTTT.

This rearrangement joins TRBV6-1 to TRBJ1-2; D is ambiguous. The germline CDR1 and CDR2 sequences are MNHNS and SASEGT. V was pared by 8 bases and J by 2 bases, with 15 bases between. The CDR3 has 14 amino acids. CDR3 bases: TGTGCCAGCCATTTGGGTCTCAGGAACTATGGCTACACCTTC. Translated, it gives CASHLGLRNYGYTF.

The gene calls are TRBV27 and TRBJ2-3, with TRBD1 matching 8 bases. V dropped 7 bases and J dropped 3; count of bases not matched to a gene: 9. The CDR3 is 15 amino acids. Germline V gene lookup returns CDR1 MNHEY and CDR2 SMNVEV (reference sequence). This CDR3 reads CASTRSRGLTDTQYF. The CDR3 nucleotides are TGTGCCAGCACCCGGTCCAGGGGGCTGACAGATACGCAGTATTTT.

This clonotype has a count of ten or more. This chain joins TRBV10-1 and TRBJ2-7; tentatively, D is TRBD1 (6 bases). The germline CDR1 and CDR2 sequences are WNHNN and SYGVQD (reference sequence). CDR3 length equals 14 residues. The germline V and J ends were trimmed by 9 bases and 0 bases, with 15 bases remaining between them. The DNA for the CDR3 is TGCGCCAGATGGGACACGCTAAGCTCCTACGAGCAGTACTTC. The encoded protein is CARWDTLSSYEQYF.

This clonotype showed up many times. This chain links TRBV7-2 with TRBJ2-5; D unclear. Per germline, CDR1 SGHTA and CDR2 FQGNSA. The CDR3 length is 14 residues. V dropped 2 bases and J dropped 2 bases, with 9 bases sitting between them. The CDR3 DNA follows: TGTGCCAGCAGCTTACGGTACAGACAAGAGACCCAGTACTTC. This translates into CASSLRYRQETQYF.

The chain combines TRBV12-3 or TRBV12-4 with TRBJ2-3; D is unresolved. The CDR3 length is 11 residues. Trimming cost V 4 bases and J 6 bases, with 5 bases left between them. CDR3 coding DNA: TGTGCCAGCAGTTCATTCGATACGCAGTATTTT. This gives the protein CASSSFDTQYF.

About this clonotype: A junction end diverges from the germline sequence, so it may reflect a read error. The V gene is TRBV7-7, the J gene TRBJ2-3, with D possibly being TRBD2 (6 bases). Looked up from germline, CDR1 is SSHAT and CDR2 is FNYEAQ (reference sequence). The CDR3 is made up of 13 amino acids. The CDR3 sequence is CASSLAELATQYF. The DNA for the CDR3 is TGTGCTAGCAGCTTAGCGGAACTCGCCACGCAGTATTTT.

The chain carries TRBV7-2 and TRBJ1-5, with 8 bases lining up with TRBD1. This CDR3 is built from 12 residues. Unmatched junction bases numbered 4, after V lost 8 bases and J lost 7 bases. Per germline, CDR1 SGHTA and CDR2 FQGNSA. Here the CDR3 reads CASQTGDQPQHF. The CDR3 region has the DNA TGTGCCAGCCAGACAGGGGACCAGCCCCAGCATTTT.

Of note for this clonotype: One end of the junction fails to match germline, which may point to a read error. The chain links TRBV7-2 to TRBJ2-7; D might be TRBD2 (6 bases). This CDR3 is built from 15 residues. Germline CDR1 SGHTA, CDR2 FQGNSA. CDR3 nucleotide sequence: TGTGCCAGCAGCTTAGGCGGGACTGTCTCCTACGAGCAGCACTTC. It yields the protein CASSLGGTVSYEQHF.

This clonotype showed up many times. The CDR3 sequence is CASSRIGFSTDTQYF. Written as DNA, the CDR3 is TGTGCCAGCAGCCGTATAGGTTTTAGCACAGATACGCAGTATTTT. The chain employs TRBV5-6 and TRBJ2-3; D is unclear. This CDR3 contains 15 residues. Germline lookup yields CDR1 SGHDT and CDR2 YYEEEE. V shed 4 bases and J shed 0 bases, with 12 bases lying between them.

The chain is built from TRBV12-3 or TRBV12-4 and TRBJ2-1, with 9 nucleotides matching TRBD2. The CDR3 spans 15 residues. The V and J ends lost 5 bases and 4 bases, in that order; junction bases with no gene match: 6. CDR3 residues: CASSHSGRRYNEQFF. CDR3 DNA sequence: TGTGCCAGCAGTCATAGCGGGAGAAGGTACAATGAGCAGTTCTTC.